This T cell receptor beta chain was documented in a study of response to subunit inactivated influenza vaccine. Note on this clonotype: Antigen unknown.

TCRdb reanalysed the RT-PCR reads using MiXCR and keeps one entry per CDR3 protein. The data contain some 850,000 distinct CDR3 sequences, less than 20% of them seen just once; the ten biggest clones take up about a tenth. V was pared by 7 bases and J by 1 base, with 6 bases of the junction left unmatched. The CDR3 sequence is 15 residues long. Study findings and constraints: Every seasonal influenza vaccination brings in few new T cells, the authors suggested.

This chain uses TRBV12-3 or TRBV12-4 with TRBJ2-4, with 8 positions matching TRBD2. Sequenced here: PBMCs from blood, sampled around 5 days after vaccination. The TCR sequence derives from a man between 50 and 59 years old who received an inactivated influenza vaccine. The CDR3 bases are TGTGCCAGCACCAGACTAGCGTTCGCCAAAAACATTCAGTACTTC. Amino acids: CASTRLAFAKNIQYF.